Shown below are 25 T cell receptor beta chains from a single sample sequenced in a study of beta chain features in type 1 diabetes. The study, taken as a whole, reports: Shorter TCRB CDR3s, moderately but significantly so, were found in Type 1 diabetes patients in all four CD4+ subsets.

No antigen has been assigned to these receptors. Sequencing targeted expressed TCRB transcripts, as all isolated RNA had been reverse transcribed. The data were produced by immunoSEQ multiplex PCR, yet TCRdb's version contains in-frame clones alone and is incomplete. This table has 640,000 or so clones, over 10% appearing once. The sequencing sample was made of naive CD4+ T cells from blood. The origin of the receptors is a man aged 18-30 years with type 1 diabetes.

This chain connects TRBV2 to TRBJ1-2; no firm D call. The V end was cut by 10 bases, the J end by 0 bases, with 18 bases between. Germline CDR1 is SNHLY and CDR2 is FYNNEI. The CDR3 covers 15 residues. CDR3 DNA: TGTGCCACCTCATCGGCGGGCACGGCTAACTATGGCTACACCTTC. As protein: CATSSAGTANYGYTF. Full variable domain (remainder filled in from reference TRBV2 and TRBJ1-2): EPEVTQTPSHQVTQMGQEVILRCVPISNHLYFYWYRQILGQKVEFLVSFYNNEISEKSEIFDDQFSVERPDGSNFTLKIRSTKLEDSAMYFCATSSAGTANYGYTFGSGTRLTVV.

This clone was counted between two and nine times. The chain is built from TRBV7-9 and TRBJ1-2; 9 nucleotides align to TRBD1. With V trimmed by 5 bases and J by 3 bases, 10 bases remained unmatched. The germline CDR1 and CDR2 sequences are SEHNR and FQNEAQ (reference sequence). There are 16 residues in the CDR3. As DNA, the CDR3 is TGTGCCAGCAGCCCCCCTCCGGGACAGGGTTACTATGGCTACACCTTC. Amino acid sequence: CASSPPPGQGYYGYTF.

V is TRBV6-5 and J is TRBJ2-7, with 7 nucleotides matching TRBD1. After removal of 6 bases from V and 3 bases from J, the junction contained 8 bases not matched to a gene. In germline, CDR1 is MNHEY, CDR2 SVGAGI. This CDR3 is 14 amino acids long. DNA of the CDR3: TGTGCCAGCAGGCAACGACAGGGTGGCTACGAGCAGTACTTC. Amino acids: CASRQRQGGYEQYF.

This clone is a singleton in its sample. The chain combines TRBV2 with TRBJ2-7, with D perhaps matching TRBD2 (6 bases). Germline-derived CDR1 and CDR2 are SNHLY and FYNNEI. With 7 bases removed from V and 2 bases from J, the gap between germline ends came to 18 bases. CDR3 length: 15 residues. DNA for the CDR3: TGTGCCAGCACGCAACCAGGTGGGGGGACCTACGAGCAGTACTTC. Protein product: CASTQPGGGTYEQYF.

This clone was detected a few times. The chain has TRBV27 and TRBJ2-5, with TRBD1 identical over 8 bases. J gave up 5 bases and V 5 bases, and 7 bases lay outside the gene matches. CDR3 size: 14 residues. Germline V gives CDR1 MNHEY, CDR2 SMNVEV (reference sequence). Here the CDR3 reads CASSPRQGRETQYF. The CDR3 DNA follows: TGTGCCAGCAGTCCTAGACAGGGGCGGGAGACCCAGTACTTC.

The chain carries TRBV7-6 and TRBJ1-6; 7 nucleotides line up with TRBD1. Germline V gives CDR1 SGHVS, CDR2 FNYEAQ. V shed 5 bases, J shed 9 bases, and the junction held 10 bases outside the gene matches. There are 15 residues in the CDR3. In DNA, the CDR3 is TGTGCCAGCAGCCTCCGACAGGGAGGCAGTTCACCCCTCCACTTT. Amino acids: CASSLRQGGSSPLHF.

This clone was observed a handful of times. This chain links TRBV30 with TRBJ1-1; a weak D match, TRBD1 (6 bases). This CDR3 has 11 residues. V shed 5 bases and J shed 8 bases, with 12 bases lying between them. CDR1 and CDR2 (germline): GTSNPN, SVGIG (reference sequence). As DNA, the CDR3 is TGTGCCTGGGCCTTAGACAGGGAAGCTTTCTTT. Protein product: CAWALDREAFF.

This chain links TRBV4-1 with TRBJ2-7, with D possibly matching TRBD2 (6 bases). V was shortened by 0 bases and J by 7 bases, with 16 bases between the two germline ends. CDR3 length equals 15 residues. In germline, CDR1 is MGHRA, CDR2 YSYEKL. The CDR3 DNA follows: TGCGCCAGCAGCCAAGATGGGACTTTTCCTCAAGAGCAGTACTTC. It translates to CASSQDGTFPQEQYF.

In regard to this clone: Other DNA sequences in this sample translate to the same CDR3. J is TRBJ2-6 and V is TRBV19, with D perhaps matching TRBD2 (6 bases). The CDR3 totals 15 residues. Germline CDR1 and CDR2: LNHDA and SQIVND (reference sequence). The V end lost 3 bases, the J end lost 0 bases, and 6 bases lay between the germline ends. The CDR3 DNA follows: TGTGCCAGTAGTATCGGGAGCTCTGGGGCCAACGTCCTGACTTTC. As protein: CASSIGSSGANVLTF.

The rearrangement uses TRBV4-1 and TRBJ2-4; possible D gene TRBD2, 5 bases. The V end was cut by 4 bases, the J end by 7 bases, with 20 bases between. The germline V gene has CDR1 MGHRA and CDR2 YSYEKL. There are 16 residues in the CDR3. Written as DNA, the CDR3 is TGCGCCAGCAGCCCGAAGAGGGCAGGCCAACAGAACATTCAGTACTTC. Its translation is CASSPKRAGQQNIQYF.

A few counts support this clone. This sequence joins TRBV7-9 and TRBJ2-2; D ambiguous. The V end was cut by 3 bases, the J end by 6 bases, with 8 bases between. This CDR3 is 13 amino acids long. CDR1 and CDR2 (germline): SEHNR, FQNEAQ (reference sequence). For the CDR3, the DNA is TGTGCCAGCAGCTTGAGTGGGGCCGGGGAGCTGTTTTTT. Translated: CASSLSGAGELFF.

The chain has TRBV12-5 and TRBJ2-1, with D possibly TRBD2 on 6 matching bases. This CDR3 region has 15 residues. Germline assignment: CDR1 LGHNT and CDR2 FRNRAP. V lost 1 base to trimming and J lost 2 bases, with 9 bases between them. The CDR3 sequence: CASGLGLETYNEQFF. CDR3 nucleotide sequence: TGTGCTAGTGGTTTGGGACTAGAAACCTACAATGAGCAGTTCTTC.

The V call is TRBV7-3, the J call TRBJ1-1; TRBD1 matches at 7 bases. Per germline, CDR1 SGHTA and CDR2 FQGTGA. J gave up 4 bases and V 4 bases, and 3 bases lay outside the gene matches. The length of the CDR3 is 13 residues. CDR3 amino acids: CASSSQGITEAFF. In DNA, the CDR3 is TGTGCCAGCAGCTCACAGGGGATCACTGAAGCTTTCTTT.

This chain connects TRBV7-2 to TRBJ1-3; D gene uncertain. The CDR3 extends over 14 amino acids. CDR1 is SGHTA and CDR2 is FQGNSA in the germline V gene. Trimming removed 5 bases from V and 0 bases from J, with 8 bases in between. The CDR3 DNA reads as TGTGCCAGCAGCCAACAGAGCTCTGGAAACACCATATATTTT. Amino acid sequence: CASSQQSSGNTIYF.

The chain uses TRBV25-1 and TRBJ1-4, with D maybe TRBD1 (6 bases). The V gene's germline CDR1 is MGHDK and CDR2 SYGVNS. V lost 6 bases, J lost 7 bases, and 15 bases lay in between. CDR3 length equals 14 residues. CDR3 DNA: TGTGCCAGCAGCCATCTGGGGGGCGGTGAAAAACTGTTTTTT. This codes for CASSHLGGGEKLFF. The full variable domain, in which reference TRBV25-1 and TRBJ1-4 provide the parts outside the CDR3, is EADIYQTPRYLVIGTGKKITLECSQTMGHDKMYWYQQDPGMELHLIHYSYGVNSTEKGDLSSESTVSRIRTEHFPLTLESARPSHTSQYLCASSHLGGGEKLFFGSGTQLSVL.

The gene calls are TRBV30 and TRBJ1-6, with a possible D match to TRBD1 (5 bases). The germline V gene encodes CDR1 GTSNPN and CDR2 SVGIG (reference sequence). V lost 2 bases, J lost 0 bases, and 17 bases lay in between. The CDR3 contains 18 residues. CDR3 protein: CAWSNPPHRSSYNSPLHF. DNA of the CDR3: TGTGCCTGGAGTAACCCCCCGCACAGGAGCTCCTATAATTCACCCCTCCACTTT.

In this sample, this clone turned up a few times. The genes are TRBV5-4 and TRBJ2-3; 7 bases map to TRBD2. V lost 4 bases, J lost 2 bases, and 10 bases stayed unmatched. This CDR3 contains 16 residues. Per the germline V gene, CDR1 is SGHNT and CDR2 is YYREEE (reference sequence). Here the CDR3 DNA reads TGTGCCAGCAGCCCCGACTCGGCGGGAGACACAGATACGCAGTATTTT. Its translation is CASSPDSAGDTDTQYF.

The CDR3 nucleotides read TGTGCCAGCAGCTCCCAGACAGGGAGCACAGATACGCAGTATTTT. It specifies CASSSQTGSTDTQYF. The chain joins TRBV7-2 to TRBJ2-3, with 7 bases identical to TRBD1. The CDR3 is made up of 15 amino acids. The V gene end was trimmed by 4 bases and the J gene end by 0 bases; junction bases not matched to a gene: 4. Germline lookup yields CDR1 SGHTA and CDR2 FQGNSA.

This clone was seen only once. This CDR3 fails to terminate in the conserved phenylalanine or tryptophan, so it likely reflects a read error. The V gene is TRBV29-1, the J gene TRBJ1-2; D gene ambiguous. Germline assignment: CDR1 SQVTM and CDR2 ANQGSEA. V was clipped by 3 bases and J by 5 bases, with 7 bases between them. The CDR3 has 11 amino acids. CDR3 sequence: CSVDRKYGYTL. For the CDR3, the DNA is TGCAGCGTTGACAGGAAATATGGCTACACCCTC.

This chain links TRBV28 with TRBJ1-1; D gene uncertain. Trimming stripped 1 base from V and 3 bases from J, with 12 bases between. The CDR3 runs 15 residues. Germline assignment: CDR1 MDHEN and CDR2 SYDVKM. The DNA for the CDR3 is TGTGCCAGCAGTTTATCCGGGCTGGCGGACACTGAAGCTTTCTTT. The encoded protein is CASSLSGLADTEAFF.

This sequence joins TRBV20-1 and TRBJ2-1; a weak D match, TRBD2 (5 bases). In germline, CDR1 is DFQATT, CDR2 SNEGSKA (reference sequence). The CDR3 loop spans 11 amino acids. The CDR3 spells CKGLYYNEQFF. CDR3 bases: TGCAAAGGACTTTATTACAATGAGCAGTTCTTC.

The chain combines TRBV5-1 with TRBJ1-1; D remains ambiguous. The CDR3 is made up of 16 amino acids. Trimming stripped 0 bases from V and 0 bases from J, with 12 bases between. Germline CDR1 SGHRS, CDR2 YFSETQ. This chain's CDR3 is CASSLDGQPMNTEAFF. The CDR3 DNA is TGCGCCAGCAGCTTGGATGGGCAGCCTATGAACACTGAAGCTTTCTTT. Supplemented by reference TRBV5-1 and TRBJ1-1, the full variable domain reads KAGVTQTPRYLIKTRGQQVTLSCSPISGHRSVSWYQQTPGQGLQFLFEYFSETQRNKGNFPGRFSGRQFSNSRSEMNVSTLELGDSALYLCASSLDGQPMNTEAFFGQGTRLTVV.

This clone has more than one count but fewer than ten. The gene calls are TRBV10-3 and TRBJ2-7; D gene unclear. Germline V gene lookup returns CDR1 ENHRY and CDR2 SYGVKD. This CDR3 contains 11 residues. Trimming removed 5 bases from V and 0 bases from J, with 2 bases in between. As DNA, the CDR3 is TGTGCCATCAGTAACTCCTACGAGCAGTACTTC. Translation: CAISNSYEQYF.

This clone was detected a few times. V usage is TRBV5-6 and J usage is TRBJ1-3, with no clear D. Germline V gene lookup returns CDR1 SGHDT and CDR2 YYEEEE. With 1 base removed from V and 0 bases from J, the gap between germline ends came to 14 bases. The CDR3 has 17 amino acids. CDR3 residues: CASSLFDNGYSGNTIYF. The CDR3 nucleotides read TGTGCCAGCAGCTTGTTTGACAACGGATACTCTGGAAACACCATATATTTT.

The chain is built from TRBV19 and TRBJ1-1, with TRBD1 as a possible D gene (5 bases). The CDR3 sequence is 11 residues long. Germline V gives CDR1 LNHDA, CDR2 SQIVND (reference sequence). The ends were cut back, 8 bases at V and 9 bases at J, with 13 bases in the middle. CDR3 sequence: CASRRQNQAFF. As DNA, the CDR3 is TGTGCCAGTCGAAGACAGAACCAAGCTTTCTTT.